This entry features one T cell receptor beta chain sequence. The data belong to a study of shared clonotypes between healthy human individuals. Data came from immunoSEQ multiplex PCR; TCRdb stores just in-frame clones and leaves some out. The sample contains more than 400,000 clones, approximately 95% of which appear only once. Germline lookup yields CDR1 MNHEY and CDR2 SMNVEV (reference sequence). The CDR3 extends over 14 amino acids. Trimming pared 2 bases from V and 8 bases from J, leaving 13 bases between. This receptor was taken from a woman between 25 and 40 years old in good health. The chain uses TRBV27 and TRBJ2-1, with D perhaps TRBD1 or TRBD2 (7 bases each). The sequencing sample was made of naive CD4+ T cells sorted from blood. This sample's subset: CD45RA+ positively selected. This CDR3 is CASSLTQGGDEQFF. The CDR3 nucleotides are TGTGCCAGCAGTTTAACCCAGGGGGGGGATGAGCAGTTCTTC.